The sequence of this TCR beta chain was determined in a study of T cell repertoires in cytomegalovirus infection. Via MiXCR, TCRdb re-called the reads, giving one row per CDR3 protein. Here the sample spans a few hundred thousand distinct CDR3 sequences, approximately 13% being singletons. This clonotype showed up just a few times. V was clipped by 2 bases and J by 3 bases, with 13 bases between them. This CDR3 region has 15 residues. Germline V lookup: CDR1 SEHNR, CDR2 FQNEAQ (reference sequence). The sample taken for sequencing was PBMCs. This sequence joins TRBV7-9 and TRBJ1-2; TRBD1 might be the D (5 bases). This sequence was found in a human donor in good health (CMV status not recorded). Some clones in this sample may be carry-over from other donors' samples. The CDR3 sequence is CASSLRREQDYGYTF. The CDR3 nucleotides read TGTGCCAGCAGCTTACGGCGGGAACAGGACTATGGCTACACCTTC. The entire variable domain, with the rest obtained from reference TRBV7-9 and TRBJ1-2, is as follows: DTGVSQNPRHKITKRGQNVTFRCDPISEHNRLYWYRQTLGQGPEFLTYFQNEAQLEKSRLLSDRFSAERPKGSFSTLEIQRTEQGDSAMYLCASSLRREQDYGYTFGSGTRLTVV.